Following are 29 T cell receptor beta chains from one sample sequenced in a study of CD8 T cells in ankylosing spondylitis. One entry per CDR3 protein results from TCRdb running MiXCR on the 5' RACE reads. The sample contains under 130,000 distinct CDR3 sequences, nearly 25% of which appear only once. Sequenced: synovial fluid, either unsorted or a sorted T cell fraction (not recorded which). These receptors were taken from a male donor with ankylosing spondylitis.

The chain recombines TRBV27 with TRBJ2-7; D is uncertain. The CDR3 is 17 residues long. Per the germline V gene, CDR1 is MNHEY and CDR2 is SMNVEV (reference sequence). Trimming cost V 0 bases and J 3 bases, with 18 bases left between them. The CDR3 region has the DNA TGTGCCAGCAGTTTATCGAACCCCCTTTTGAAGGACTACGAGCAGTACGTC. It specifies CASSLSNPLLKDYEQYV.

This clonotype was observed at least ten times. The chain links TRBV27 to TRBJ2-2; 11 bases line up with TRBD2. Germline values: CDR1 MNHEY, CDR2 SMNVEV (reference sequence). V dropped 4 bases and J dropped 1; count of bases not matched to a gene: 5. CDR3 length: 17 amino acids. CDR3 protein: CASSYIAGGMNTGELFF. CDR3 nucleotide sequence: TGTGCCAGCAGTTATATAGCGGGAGGGATGAACACCGGGGAGCTGTTTTTT.

This clonotype was seen only a few times. The chain is built from TRBV28 and TRBJ1-1; no clear D. Germline V gene data show CDR1 as MDHEN and CDR2 as SYDVKM. This CDR3 is built from 15 residues. Trimming took 4 bases from V and 1 from J, leaving 13 bases between them. The CDR3 spells CASSSYTIKNTEAFF. The CDR3 region has the DNA TGTGCCAGCAGTTCATACACGATTAAGAACACTGAAGCTTTCTTT. Together with reference TRBV28 and TRBJ1-1, the CDR3 gives the full variable domain: DVKVTQSSRYLVKRTGEKVFLECVQDMDHENMFWYRQDPGLGLRLIYFSYDVKMKEKGDIPEGYSVSREKKERFSLILESASTNQTSMYLCASSSYTIKNTEAFFGQGTRLTVV.

This clonotype appeared many times. J is TRBJ2-3 and V is TRBV29-1, with D perhaps matching TRBD1 (5 bases). Trimming removed 7 bases from V and 8 bases from J, with 16 bases in between. The CDR3 runs to 12 residues. Germline assignment: CDR1 SQVTM and CDR2 ANQGSEA. The CDR3 protein is CSAPTQRGTQYF. The CDR3 DNA reads TGCAGCGCGCCTACACAAAGGGGTACGCAGTATTTT.

A remark on this clonotype: An end of the junction differs from the germline gene, which may be a read error. The V gene is TRBV2, the J gene TRBJ2-5; TRBD2 matches at 7 bases. This CDR3 spans 12 amino acids. The germline V gene has CDR1 SNHLY and CDR2 FYNNEI. The CDR3 DNA is TGTGCCAGCAGGTGGGGGGGAGAGGCCCAGTACTTC. This encodes CASRWGGEAQYF.

This clonotype was observed a few times. This rearrangement joins TRBV7-2 to TRBJ2-7; unclear D gene. Trimming removed 0 bases from V and 2 bases from J, with 8 bases in between. From germline, CDR1 is SGHTA and CDR2 FQGNSA. The CDR3 has 14 residues. The CDR3 loop is CASSLAGETYEQYF. CDR3 nucleotide sequence: TGTGCCAGCAGCTTAGCGGGTGAAACCTACGAGCAGTACTTC.

The V and J genes are TRBV7-9 and TRBJ2-3; D call uncertain. Per germline, CDR1 SEHNR and CDR2 FQNEAQ (reference sequence). V was trimmed by 6 bases and J by 5 bases, leaving 6 bases between them. The CDR3 consists of 11 residues. The CDR3 coding sequence is TGTGCCAGCAGGATCGAAGATACGCAGTATTTT. It encodes CASRIEDTQYF.

The V gene is TRBV16, the J gene TRBJ2-7; the D is unclear. Germline V lookup: CDR1 KGHSY, CDR2 FQNENV. Trimming stripped 2 bases from V and 2 bases from J, with 10 bases between. This CDR3 is built from 14 residues. The CDR3 coding sequence is TGTGCCAGCAGCCAAGAAGGCCTCGCCTACGAGCAGTACGTC. It specifies CASSQEGLAYEQYV.

This chain connects TRBV30 to TRBJ2-7, with 10 bases fitting TRBD1. Trimming cost V 4 bases and J 4 bases; bases outside gene matches: 7. CDR3 length: 14 amino acids. CDR1 and CDR2 (germline): GTSNPN, SVGIG (reference sequence). CDR3: CAWTQTGGLYEQYF. The CDR3 DNA is TGTGCCTGGACGCAGACAGGGGGCTTGTACGAGCAGTACTTC.

This clonotype was seen more than once but under ten times. The chain couples TRBV20-1 to TRBJ1-1; no clear D gene. The CDR3 has 13 amino acids. V was clipped by 6 bases and J by 1 base, with 12 bases between them. Looked up from germline, CDR1 is DFQATT and CDR2 is SNEGSKA (reference sequence). The CDR3 region has the DNA TGCAGTGCCCCTTCGAAAGCGAACACTGAAGCTTTCTTT. Translating gives CSAPSKANTEAFF.

V and J are TRBV7-2 and TRBJ2-1, with unresolved D. Germline V gives CDR1 SGHTA, CDR2 FQGNSA. V dropped 2 bases and J dropped 8 bases, with 13 bases sitting between them. CDR3 length: 14 residues. CDR3 loop: CASSLPTSQDEQFF. The CDR3 DNA reads TGTGCCAGCAGCTTACCGACCAGCCAGGATGAGCAGTTCTTC.

This clonotype was seen at least ten times. The chain has TRBV12-3 or TRBV12-4 and TRBJ2-1; the match to TRBD2 covers 8 bases. The CDR3 loop spans 14 amino acids. Losses at the gene ends were 6 bases for V and 5 bases for J; bases not matched to a gene: 6. The CDR3 here is CASRTSEADNEQFF. The CDR3 coding sequence is TGTGCCAGCAGGACTAGCGAAGCGGACAATGAGCAGTTCTTC.

Many counts were recorded for this clonotype. The chain employs TRBV19 and TRBJ2-3; TRBD2 agrees at 7 bases. Germline V gene data show CDR1 as LNHDA and CDR2 as SQIVND (reference sequence). The J segment lost 0 bases and the V segment lost 10 bases, leaving 10 bases of the junction unmatched. The CDR3 runs to 15 residues. In DNA, the CDR3 is TGTGCCATCACGAAGAGCGGGGCTAGCACAGATACGCAGTATTTT. It specifies CAITKSGASTDTQYF.

This clonotype showed up just a few times. V and J are TRBV24-1 and TRBJ2-7, with TRBD1 matching over 7 bases. V lost 5 bases, J lost 6 bases, and 18 bases stayed unmatched. Germline CDR1 is KGHDR and CDR2 is SFDVKD. The CDR3 has 17 residues. Here the CDR3 reads CATSGGQAGSPTGEQYV. In DNA form, the CDR3 reads TGTGCCACCAGTGGAGGACAGGCGGGCTCCCCAACCGGCGAGCAGTACGTC.

V usage is TRBV10-1 and J usage is TRBJ2-1, with D possibly being TRBD1 (5 bases). The length of the CDR3 is 15 residues. The V and J ends lost 6 bases and 0 bases respectively, with 12 bases between them. Germline values: CDR1 WNHNN, CDR2 SYGVQD (reference sequence). The chain's CDR3 is CASRARGSSYNEQFF. The CDR3 nucleotides are TGCGCCAGCAGGGCAAGGGGAAGCTCCTACAATGAGCAGTTCTTC.

The gene calls are TRBV20-1 and TRBJ2-5; D is uncertain. V was pared by 3 bases and J by 5 bases, with 7 bases between. CDR1 is DFQATT, CDR2 SNEGSKA, per germline (reference sequence). The CDR3 has 11 amino acids. The CDR3 reads CSASRAETQYF. The CDR3 nucleotides read TGCAGTGCTAGCCGGGCGGAGACCCAGTACTTC.

The rearrangement links TRBV18 to TRBJ2-5, with 7 nucleotides matching TRBD2. This CDR3 has 15 amino acids. Germline CDR1 is KGHSH and CDR2 is LQKENI. The V segment lost 0 bases and the J segment 6 bases; nucleotides outside the gene matches: 7. CDR3 sequence: CASSPPAGEEKTQYF. The CDR3 coding sequence is TGTGCCAGCTCACCACCGGCGGGAGAGGAAAAGACCCAGTACTTC.

In its sample, this clonotype was seen a few times. The V call is TRBV18, the J call TRBJ2-7, with D perhaps TRBD1 (5 bases). The length of the CDR3 is 12 residues. Germline values: CDR1 KGHSH, CDR2 LQKENI. V lost 0 bases and J lost 6, with 6 bases in between. This chain's CDR3 is CASSPPRGEQYF. The CDR3 DNA is TGTGCCAGCTCACCACCTAGGGGCGAGCAGTACTTC.

This clonotype was seen more than once but under ten times. The chain recombines TRBV6-4 with TRBJ2-3; D unresolved. From germline, CDR1 is MRHNA and CDR2 SNTAGT. The V gene lost 2 bases and the J gene lost 0 bases, with 3 bases spanning the gap. This CDR3 has 13 amino acids. In DNA form, the CDR3 reads TGTGCCAGCAGTGACCGTAGCACAGATACGCAGTATTTT. It specifies CASSDRSTDTQYF.

This clonotype occurred a few times. This chain links TRBV18 with TRBJ1-3, with a tentative D call TRBD1 (5 bases). The CDR3 covers 14 residues. V lost 1 base to trimming and J lost 8 bases, with 12 bases between them. Germline CDR1 reads KGHSH; CDR2 reads LQKENI. CDR3 nucleotide sequence: TGTGCCAGCTCACCACGAGCCAGGGCGGACACCATATATTTT. Translating gives CASSPRARADTIYF.

Only a few counts were recorded for this clonotype. V gene TRBV7-2 combines with J gene TRBJ2-2, with a tentative D call TRBD2 (5 bases). Germline-derived CDR1 and CDR2 are SGHTA and FQGNSA. CDR3 length: 14 amino acids. With 5 bases removed from V and 6 bases from J, the gap between germline ends came to 13 bases. The CDR3 DNA follows: TGTGCCAGCAGCCCCTTCGCGGGCCCCGGGGAGCTGTTTTTT. Its translation: CASSPFAGPGELFF.

V and J are TRBV7-8 and TRBJ2-7; D might be TRBD2 (6 bases). There are 14 residues in the CDR3. Trimming took off 4 bases at V and 6 bases at J, with 16 bases between the two ends. Per germline, CDR1 SGHVS and CDR2 FQNEAQ. CDR3 DNA sequence: TGTGCCAGCAGCTATGGCGCGGAGACTAGCGAGCAGTACGTC. Residues: CASSYGAETSEQYV.

This clonotype was seen more than once but under ten times. This chain connects TRBV20-1 to TRBJ2-3; the D gene is possibly TRBD2 (6 bases). V was clipped by 2 bases and J by 2 bases, with 14 bases between them. The germline CDR1 and CDR2 sequences are DFQATT and SNEGSKA (reference sequence). This CDR3 spans 15 amino acids. CDR3 region: CSARPLGTFTDTQYF. As DNA, the CDR3 is TGCAGTGCTAGACCCCTTGGGACTTTCACAGATACGCAGTATTTT.

This chain joins TRBV29-1 and TRBJ2-3; D may be TRBD2 (6 bases). Germline V lookup: CDR1 SQVTM, CDR2 ANQGSEA. The V end lost 5 bases, the J end lost 4 bases, and 13 bases lay between the germline ends. CDR3 length equals 13 residues. CDR3 sequence: CSVWEVGPDTQYF. The CDR3 DNA is TGCAGCGTTTGGGAGGTGGGGCCAGATACGCAGTATTTT.

The chain has TRBV7-2 and TRBJ2-2; TRBD2 aligns across 7 bases. The germline V gene has CDR1 SGHTA and CDR2 FQGNSA. CDR3 size: 14 residues. Trimming took 3 bases from V and 7 from J; bases not matched to a gene: 5. Written as DNA, the CDR3 is TGTGCCAGCAGCTTCCCCAGGGAGGGCGGGGAGCTGTTTTTT. Translating gives CASSFPREGGELFF.

This clonotype was counted a few times. The chain links TRBV7-2 to TRBJ2-7; tentatively, D is TRBD1 (7 bases). Per germline, CDR1 SGHTA and CDR2 FQGNSA. This CDR3 spans 14 amino acids. This chain's CDR3 is CATGRDSNSYEQYF. DNA of the CDR3: TGTGCAACAGGGCGGGACAGTAACTCCTACGAGCAGTACTTC.

The genes are TRBV7-2 and TRBJ2-2, with 9 nucleotides matching TRBD2. The germline gives CDR1 SGHTA, CDR2 FQGNSA. The CDR3 loop spans 15 amino acids. Losses at the gene ends were 5 bases for V and 6 bases for J; bases not matched to a gene: 7. CDR3 nucleotide sequence: TGTGCCAGCAGCCCACTAGCGGGTCGGTCCGGGGAGCTGTTTTTT. This translates into CASSPLAGRSGELFF. Full variable domain (remainder filled in from reference TRBV7-2 and TRBJ2-2): GAGVSQSPSNKVTEKGKDVELRCDPISGHTALYWYRQSLGQGLEFLIYFQGNSAPDKSGLPSDRFSAERTGGSVSTLTIQRTQQEDSAVYLCASSPLAGRSGELFFGEGSRLTVL.

This clonotype appeared a few times. This chain connects TRBV10-2 to TRBJ1-2; 10 bases match TRBD1. CDR3 length: 12 residues. CDR1 is WSHSY and CDR2 is SAAADI in the germline V gene. V shed 6 bases, J shed 7 bases, and the junction held 2 bases outside the gene matches. CDR3 protein: CASRGDRGGYTF. The DNA for the CDR3 is TGCGCCAGCAGGGGGGACAGGGGTGGCTACACCTTC.

This clonotype was counted between two and nine times. The J gene is TRBJ2-3, the V gene TRBV12-3 or TRBV12-4; 10 bases agree with TRBD2. The CDR3 is 17 residues long. After removal of 8 bases from V and 3 bases from J, the junction contained 14 bases not matched to a gene. CDR3: CASGSGRVRGATDTQYF. The CDR3 DNA follows: TGTGCCAGCGGAAGCGGGAGGGTTAGAGGGGCTACAGATACGCAGTATTTT.